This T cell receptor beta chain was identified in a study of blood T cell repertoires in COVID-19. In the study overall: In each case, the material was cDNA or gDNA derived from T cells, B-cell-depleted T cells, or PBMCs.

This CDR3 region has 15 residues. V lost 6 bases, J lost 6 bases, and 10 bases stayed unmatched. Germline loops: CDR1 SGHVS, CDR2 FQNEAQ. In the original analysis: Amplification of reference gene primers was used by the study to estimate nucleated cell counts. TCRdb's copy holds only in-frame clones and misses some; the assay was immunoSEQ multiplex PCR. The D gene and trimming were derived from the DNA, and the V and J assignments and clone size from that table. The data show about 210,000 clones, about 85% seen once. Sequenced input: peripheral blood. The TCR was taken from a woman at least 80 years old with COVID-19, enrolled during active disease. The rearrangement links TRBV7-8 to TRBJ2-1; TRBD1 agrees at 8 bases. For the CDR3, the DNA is TGTGCCAGCAGGTTACGACGGACAGGGATCAATGAGCAGTTCTTC. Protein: CASRLRRTGINEQFF.